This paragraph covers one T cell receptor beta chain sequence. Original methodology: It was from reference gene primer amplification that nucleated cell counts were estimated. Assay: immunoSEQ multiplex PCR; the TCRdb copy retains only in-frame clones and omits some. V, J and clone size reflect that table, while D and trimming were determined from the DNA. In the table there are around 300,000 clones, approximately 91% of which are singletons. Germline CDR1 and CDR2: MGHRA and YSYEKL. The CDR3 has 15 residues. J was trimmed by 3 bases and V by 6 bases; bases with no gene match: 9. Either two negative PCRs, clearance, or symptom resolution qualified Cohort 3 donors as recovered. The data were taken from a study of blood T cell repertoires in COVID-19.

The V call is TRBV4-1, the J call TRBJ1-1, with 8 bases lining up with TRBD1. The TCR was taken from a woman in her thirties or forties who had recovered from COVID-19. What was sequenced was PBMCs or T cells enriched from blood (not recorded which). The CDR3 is CASRATGARDTEAFF. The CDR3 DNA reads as TGCGCCAGCAGGGCGACAGGGGCGCGGGACACTGAAGCTTTCTTT.